The T cell receptor (beta chain) described here comes from a study of neoadjuvant anti-PD-1 for oral cavity cancer. Time point meaning: after neoadjuvant nivolumab, at surgical resection. These newly diagnosed stage II-IVA oral cavity squamous cell carcinoma patients had no prior systemic or radiation treatment. There are a few counts of this clone. Assay: immunoSEQ multiplex PCR; the TCRdb copy retains only in-frame clones and omits some. The table lists over 11,000 clones, 65% to 85% of them singletons. Trimming cost V 4 bases and J 8 bases, with 16 bases left between them. The CDR3 runs to 14 residues. The germline gives CDR1 SGHRS, CDR2 YFSETQ.

Sequencing was performed on PBMCs, taken after nivolumab (anti-PD-1) treatment. This receptor was identified in a person aged 35 to 85 with oral cavity squamous cell carcinoma. V and J are TRBV5-1 and TRBJ2-1; tentative D call: TRBD2 (5 bases). CDR3 region: CASSVLEGRDEQFF. The CDR3 DNA follows: TGCGCCAGCAGCGTCCTCGAGGGTAGGGATGAGCAGTTCTTC.